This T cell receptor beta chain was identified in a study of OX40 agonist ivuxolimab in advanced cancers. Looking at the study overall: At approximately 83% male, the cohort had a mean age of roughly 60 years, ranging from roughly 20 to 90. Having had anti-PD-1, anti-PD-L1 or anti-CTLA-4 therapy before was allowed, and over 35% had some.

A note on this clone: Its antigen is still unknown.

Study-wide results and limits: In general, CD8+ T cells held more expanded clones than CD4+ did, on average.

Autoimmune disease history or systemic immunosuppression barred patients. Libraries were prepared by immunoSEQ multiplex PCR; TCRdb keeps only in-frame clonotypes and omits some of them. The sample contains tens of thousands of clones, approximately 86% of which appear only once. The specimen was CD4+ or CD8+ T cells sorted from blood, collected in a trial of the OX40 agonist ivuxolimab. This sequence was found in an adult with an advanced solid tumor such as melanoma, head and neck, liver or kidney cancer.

The CDR3 sequence: CASTLGDVGQYF. DNA for the CDR3: TGTGCCAGCACTTTAGGGGACGTCGGCCAGTACTTC. The genes are TRBV2 and TRBJ2-5; D is tentatively TRBD1 or TRBD2 (5 bases each). CDR1 is SNHLY and CDR2 is FYNNEI in the germline V gene. With 7 bases removed from V and 10 bases from J, the gap between germline ends came to 16 bases. The CDR3 has 12 residues.